The clone carrying this T cell receptor beta chain was recorded at least ten times. Its antigen is not identified. This sample stems from a study of identical twins. Template switching supplied a universal primer site; unique molecular identifiers were carried on the cDNA. TCRdb re-analysed the 5' RACE reads in MiXCR, keeping a single row per CDR3 protein. In the table there are 350,000 to 400,000 distinct CDR3 sequences, 9% to 10% of which are singletons. With V trimmed by 5 bases and J by 8 bases, 9 bases remained unmatched. CDR3 length: 16 residues. Germline V gene sequence: CDR1 WNHNN, CDR2 SYGVQD (reference sequence). Study findings and constraints: Models underestimated TCR alpha sharing (out-of-frame) in monozygotic twins. Less excess twin sharing appeared in beta out-of-frame sequences.

Every sampled donor was Caucasian and healthy. The specimen was naive T cells sorted from blood. The chain combines TRBV10-1 with TRBJ2-1, with 13 bases that match TRBD2. The TCR was taken from a woman between 45 and 60 years old in good health. In DNA, the CDR3 is TGCGCCAGCAGTTTCGCCGGGACTAGCGGGGAGGATGAGCAGTTCTTC. Its translation is CASSFAGTSGEDEQFF.